The subject of this entry is one T cell receptor (beta chain). The junction shows a germline mismatch at one end, possibly a read error. First-strand cDNA used TRAV- and TRBV-specific primers, covering alpha and beta chains. A constant-region primer paired with the V-primer adapter amplified TCRs over 20 PCR cycles. TCRdb recomputed calls from the reads with MiXCR, one row per CDR3 protein. The table has about 64,000 distinct CDR3 sequences, around a quarter seen once. The sample originates from a study of low-dose radiotherapy and immunotherapy resistance in tumors. Time point meaning: before trial treatment. The CDR3 has 15 residues. Germline V gives CDR1 MDHEN, CDR2 SYDVKM.

Sequenced here: PBMCs, sampled before treatment. V usage is TRBV28 and J usage is TRBJ1-6; no clear D gene. This sequence was found in a male donor with rectosigmoid adenocarcinoma. CDR3 loop: CASSWEGRRNSSLHF. The CDR3 nucleotides read TGTGCCAGCAGTTGGGAGGGAAGAAGGAATTCATCCCTCCACTTT.